This T cell receptor (beta chain) originates from a study of technical replicates of blood from a handful of donors. Clones were sequenced by immunoSEQ multiplex PCR, and TCRdb holds only the in-frame ones, with some missing. Counted here are around 53,000 clones, about 93% occurring once; the ten biggest clones make up around 3.6%. The V gene end was trimmed by 6 bases and the J gene end by 11 bases; junction bases not matched to a gene: 14. This CDR3 has 15 residues. Germline assignment: CDR1 LGHNT and CDR2 FRNRAP. This sequence originates from a human donor in good health. Some clones in this sample may be carry-over from other donors' samples. The sequencing sample was made of PBMCs. The rearrangement links TRBV12-5 to TRBJ2-3; 10 positions match TRBD2. CDR3 in amino acids: CASGLTGTSVGLQYF. The CDR3 DNA reads TGTGCTAGTGGATTGACCGGGACTAGCGTCGGATTGCAGTATTTT.